This T cell receptor (beta chain) emerged from a study of OX40 agonist ivuxolimab in advanced cancers. The wider study: It was permissible to have had prior anti-PD-1, anti-PD-L1 or anti-CTLA-4 therapy, and less than 45% had some. Points from the study as a whole: Certain nonresponding patients likewise had low normalized T-cell clonal expansion.

Details on this clone: The antigen remains undetermined.

Cycle 7 day 1, cycle 4 day 1, and baseline were the timepoints at which blood was sampled. Clones were read by immunoSEQ multiplex PCR, and TCRdb kept only the in-frame ones, dropping some. The repertoire holds 85,000 to 90,000 clones, with 75% to 90% as singletons. V lost 6 bases to trimming and J lost 3 bases; unmatched junction nucleotides: 5. The CDR3 covers 13 residues. CDR1 and CDR2 (germline): SQVTM, ANQGSEA. The origin of this receptor is an adult with an advanced solid tumor such as melanoma, head and neck, liver or kidney cancer. The genes are TRBV29-1 and TRBJ1-5; 7 bases match TRBD1. Material: CD4+ or CD8+ T cells sorted from blood, obtained in a trial of the OX40 agonist ivuxolimab. Here the CDR3 DNA reads TGCAGCGTCGGACAGGATTTCAATCAGCCCCAGCATTTT. As protein: CSVGQDFNQPQHF.